Listed below are T cell receptor beta chains from one sample, sequenced in a study of T cell responses to AZD1222 COVID-19 vaccine. Data came from immunoSEQ multiplex PCR; TCRdb stores just in-frame clones and leaves some out. The sample lists approximately 200,000 clones; over 70% were seen once. Sequences were derived from peripheral blood, sampled on day 0 of MenACWY control vaccination. All receptors derive from an adult in good health. The CDR3 runs from the conserved cysteine through the conserved F or W. The D gene is left open where the match is weak. Size is omitted from some rows. Given values are once, few, many or a class for expanded clones.

j_gene	d_gene	abundance	v_gene	CDR3aa	CDR3nt
TRBJ1-1	NA	NA	TRBV5-1	CASSLAPTNRVEAFF	TGCGCCAGCAGCTTGGCCCCCACTAACAGGGTCGAAGCTTTCTTT
TRBJ1-2	NA	NA	TRBV5-5	CASSLGGGQYGYTF	TGTGCCAGCAGCTTGGGGGGCGGACAATATGGCTACACCTTC
TRBJ1-2	NA	NA	TRBV30	CAWSETGFGYTF	TGTGCCTGGAGTGAAACAGGGTTCGGCTACACCTTC
TRBJ2-7	NA	NA	TRBV5-5	CASSLARQSYEQYF	TGTGCCAGCAGCTTGGCCCGCCAGAGCTACGAGCAGTACTTC
TRBJ1-5	NA	once	TRBV9	CASSVDGSQPQHF	TGTGCCAGCAGCGTAGACGGATCTCAGCCCCAGCATTTT
TRBJ2-1	NA	NA	TRBV30	CAWSHRDNEQFF	TGTGCCTGGAGTCACAGGGACAATGAGCAGTTCTTC
TRBJ2-5	TRBD2	once	TRBV5-1	CASSPFPGGPQETQYF	TGCGCCAGCAGTCCTTTCCCGGGAGGGCCCCAAGAGACCCAGTACTTC
TRBJ2-3	TRBD2	NA	TRBV6-4	CASSELANRHTQYF	TGTGCCAGCAGTGAACTAGCGAATAGACATACGCAGTATTTT
TRBJ2-2	TRBD2	NA	TRBV5-1	CASSFVSGGLNTGELFF	TGCGCCAGCAGCTTTGTAAGCGGGGGCTTGAACACCGGGGAGCTGTTTTTT
TRBJ1-2	NA	NA	TRBV9	CASSVEAAETNYGYTF	TGTGCCAGCAGCGTAGAAGCCGCAGAGACTAACTATGGCTACACCTTC
TRBJ1-4	TRBD1	NA	TRBV7-2	CASSFGTGGEKLFF	TGTGCCAGCAGCTTCGGGACAGGGGGTGAAAAACTGTTTTTT
TRBJ2-7	NA	NA	TRBV5-1	CASSLSGYYEQYF	TGCGCCAGCAGCTTGTCAGGATACTACGAGCAGTACTTC
TRBJ2-7	NA	few	TRBV30	CAWMGRQGGFFGQYF	TGTGCCTGGATGGGGAGACAAGGGGGTTTCTTCGGGCAGTACTTC
TRBJ2-1	NA	once	TRBV7-8	CASGLTWGSYNEQFF	TGTGCCAGCGGATTGACTTGGGGCTCCTACAATGAGCAGTTCTTC
TRBJ1-4	TRBD1	NA	TRBV19	CASHGGQGGKSNEKLFF	TGTGCCAGTCACGGTGGACAGGGTGGCAAGTCTAATGAAAAACTGTTTTTT
TRBJ2-3	TRBD2	NA	TRBV28	CASSLRTSGETSTDTQYF	TGTGCCAGCAGTTTAAGGACTAGCGGGGAGACTAGCACAGATACGCAGTATTTT
TRBJ1-2	NA	NA	TRBV18	CASSPPTIRGGYGYTF	TGTGCCAGCTCACCACCAACTATACGCGGGGGCTATGGCTACACCTTC
TRBJ2-3	TRBD2	NA	TRBV5-1	CASSPGLSPGVTQYF	TGCGCCAGCAGCCCGGGACTATCTCCAGGCGTTACGCAGTATTTT
TRBJ2-2	TRBD2	NA	TRBV7-2	CASRGFAGDANTGELFF	TGTGCCAGCAGGGGCTTCGCGGGGGATGCGAACACCGGGGAGCTGTTTTTT
TRBJ2-4	TRBD1	few	TRBV6-6	CASRPQGAGENIQYF	TGTGCCAGCAGACCTCAGGGGGCCGGGGAAAACATTCAGTACTTC
TRBJ1-5	NA	NA	TRBV18	CASHGQNAQPQHF	TGTGCCAGCCACGGACAGAACGCTCAGCCCCAGCATTTT
TRBJ2-7	TRBD1	NA	TRBV5-1	CASSLISGGGEQYF	TGCGCCAGCAGCTTGATATCAGGGGGCGGCGAGCAGTACTTC
TRBJ2-5	NA	NA	TRBV6-5	CASRKGLQETQYF	TGTGCCAGCAGAAAAGGGCTCCAAGAGACCCAGTACTTC